The entry below describes one T cell receptor beta chain. The CDR3 is 19 amino acids. Germline V lookup: CDR1 SGHTA, CDR2 FQGNSA. V gave up 2 bases and J gave up 6 bases; unmatched junction bases: 17. TCRdb keeps only in-frame clones here, not all; method: immunoSEQ multiplex PCR. The sample contains over 350,000 clones, approximately 87% of which appear only once. Adults between roughly 18 and 100 years of age took part from some 25 US areas. The data were taken from a study of blood T cell repertoires in COVID-19. Across the study: PBMCs, B-cell-depleted T cells, or T cells provided the cDNA or gDNA that made up the material.

Material: PBMCs or T cells enriched from blood (not recorded which). The rearrangement joins TRBV7-2 to TRBJ1-2, with 11 bases aligning to TRBD1. This sequence originates from a woman aged 45-65 years who had recovered from COVID-19. The CDR3 reads CASSLTLGQGALRSDGYTF. CDR3 coding DNA: TGTGCCAGCAGCTTAACCCTAGGACAGGGGGCGTTACGGTCGGATGGCTACACCTTC.